The 14 T cell receptor beta chains below all came from one sample that was sequenced in a study of T cells in Graves' hyperthyroidism and ophthalmopathy. Using RNA transcripts as the source, TCR beta CDR3 regions were amplified. HTBI primers were employed in a first-round RT-PCR of the TCR CDR3. In TCRdb, the multiplex PCR reads were re-called with MiXCR into one record per CDR3 protein. Of about 540,000 distinct CDR3 sequences in the sample, about half were seen once. The sequenced sample consisted of peripheral blood or thyroid tissue (not recorded which). The receptors originated from a woman under 30 with Graves' hyperthyroidism.

There are a few counts of this clonotype. The chain couples TRBV14 to TRBJ2-7, with D unclear. Trimming removed 0 bases at V and 2 bases at J, with 5 bases between. Germline values: CDR1 SGHDN, CDR2 FVKESK. The CDR3 covers 13 residues. The CDR3: CASSQELTYEQYF. DNA of the CDR3: TGTGCCAGCAGCCAAGAACTAACCTACGAGCAGTACTTC.

As for this clonotype: This could be a read error, since a much larger clone is one nucleotide away. The chain recombines TRBV2 with TRBJ1-2; D remains ambiguous. There are 14 residues in the CDR3. Germline CDR1 SNHLY, CDR2 FYNNEI. The CDR3, as DNA: TGTGCCGGCAGTGAAGAGCCGGGCTTCTATGGCTACACCTTC. Translating gives CAGSEEPGFYGYTF.

This chain links TRBV10-2 with TRBJ2-1; 7 bases align to TRBD1. The CDR3 has 12 residues. CDR1 and CDR2 (germline): WSHSY, SAAADI. Germline trimming cut 6 bases from V and 12 bases from J; bases unmatched to any gene: 8. CDR3 region: CASSATGEGQFF. The CDR3, as DNA: TGCGCCAGCAGCGCCACAGGGGAAGGGCAGTTCTTC.

This clonotype was detected ten times or more. CDR3 nucleotides: TGCAGTGCCCGGACAGGGGGAAATCAGCCCCAGCATTTT. Its protein product is CSARTGGNQPQHF. The chain links TRBV20-1 to TRBJ1-5; TRBD1 matches 10 bases. The J segment lost 4 bases and the V segment lost 6 bases, leaving 3 bases of the junction unmatched. The CDR3 has 13 residues. Germline loops: CDR1 DFQATT, CDR2 SNEGSKA (reference sequence).

This clonotype was counted only a few times. The genes are TRBV5-4 and TRBJ1-5; TRBD1 might be the D (6 bases). Per the germline V gene, CDR1 is SGHNT and CDR2 is YYREEE (reference sequence). CDR3 length equals 15 residues. V was shortened by 4 bases and J by 0 bases, with 11 bases between the two germline ends. The CDR3 bases are TGTGCCAGCAGCCAAGACAGGAATAGCAATCAGCCCCAGCATTTT. This codes for CASSQDRNSNQPQHF.

The rearrangement uses TRBV7-2 and TRBJ2-7; 8 positions agree with TRBD1. CDR3 length equals 13 residues. Unmatched junction bases numbered 6, after V lost 5 bases and J lost 6 bases. Germline V gene data show CDR1 as SGHTA and CDR2 as FQGNSA. The CDR3 DNA sequence: TGTGCCAGCAGCCCCGGACAGGGTGGCGAGCAGTACTTC. It translates to CASSPGQGGEQYF.

V gene TRBV19 combines with J gene TRBJ2-7, with 7 positions matching TRBD1. Germline CDR1 LNHDA, CDR2 SQIVND (reference sequence). CDR3 size: 13 residues. V shed 6 bases, J shed 2 bases, and the junction held 4 bases outside the gene matches. This CDR3 is CASSHRGTYEQYF. The CDR3 region has the DNA TGTGCCAGTAGCCACAGGGGTACCTACGAGCAGTACTTC.

The table lists this clonotype with a few counts. The chain links TRBV11-2 to TRBJ2-2; the D gene could be TRBD1 or TRBD2 (6 bases each). This CDR3 spans 15 amino acids. The germline V gene has CDR1 SGHAT and CDR2 FQNNGV. The V gene lost 2 bases and the J gene lost 6 bases, with 13 bases spanning the gap. DNA for the CDR3: TGTGCCAGCAGCTTAACGGGGGCACAGCCCGGGGAGCTGTTTTTT. It encodes CASSLTGAQPGELFF.

The V call is TRBV19, the J call TRBJ1-6, with 9 bases matching TRBD1. With V trimmed by 6 bases and J by 4 bases, 7 bases remained unmatched. The germline V gene has CDR1 LNHDA and CDR2 SQIVND (reference sequence). The CDR3 consists of 16 residues. DNA of the CDR3: TGTGCCAGTAGCGCCGGGACAGGGCTATATAATTCACCCCTCCACTTT. This translates into CASSAGTGLYNSPLHF.

Note on this clonotype: This could be a read error, since a much larger clone is one nucleotide away. J is TRBJ1-1 and V is TRBV2; D gene uncertain. Germline CDR1 reads SNHLY; CDR2 reads FYNNEI. Trimming left V 6 bases short and J 0 bases short, with 11 bases between. The CDR3 covers 14 residues. Here the CDR3 reads CASRLRQLNTEAFF. The CDR3 nucleotides read TGTGCCAGCAGGTTAAGGCAATTGAACACTGAAGCTTTCTTT.

The table lists this clonotype with a few counts. The rearrangement links TRBV19 to TRBJ1-1; D not resolved. CDR3 size: 13 residues. V was cut by 5 bases and J by 3 bases, with 10 bases left in between. Looked up from germline, CDR1 is LNHDA and CDR2 is SQIVND (reference sequence). CDR3 sequence (DNA): TGTGCCAGTAGTCCCTTGACGGACACTGAAGCTTTCTTT. It codes for CASSPLTDTEAFF.

The chain couples TRBV7-3 to TRBJ2-5; maybe TRBD1 (5 bases). The CDR3 loop spans 16 amino acids. The ends were cut back, 5 bases at V and 4 bases at J, with 20 bases in the middle. Germline CDR1 SGHTA, CDR2 FQGTGA. The CDR3 DNA sequence: TGTGCCAGCAGCCAAGACGGTCTGCGCCAGGGAGAGACCCAGTACTTC. The encoded protein is CASSQDGLRQGETQYF.

The chain couples TRBV29-1 to TRBJ2-1; D perhaps matches TRBD2 (5 bases). Per the germline V gene, CDR1 is SQVTM and CDR2 is ANQGSEA. The CDR3 is 14 amino acids. The V end was cut by 0 bases, the J end by 1 base, with 7 bases between. DNA of the CDR3: TGCAGCGTTGAAGATACTAGATCCTACAATGAGCAGTTCTTC. As protein: CSVEDTRSYNEQFF.

This clonotype was found many times. The chain carries TRBV27 and TRBJ2-2; D gene unclear. The CDR3 consists of 15 residues. Trimming pared 2 bases from V and 4 bases from J, leaving 11 bases between. The germline V gene encodes CDR1 MNHEY and CDR2 SMNVEV (reference sequence). The CDR3 region has the DNA TGTGCCAGCAGTTTACGTTGGTCGGGCACCGGGGAGCTGTTTTTT. Translated, it gives CASSLRWSGTGELFF.